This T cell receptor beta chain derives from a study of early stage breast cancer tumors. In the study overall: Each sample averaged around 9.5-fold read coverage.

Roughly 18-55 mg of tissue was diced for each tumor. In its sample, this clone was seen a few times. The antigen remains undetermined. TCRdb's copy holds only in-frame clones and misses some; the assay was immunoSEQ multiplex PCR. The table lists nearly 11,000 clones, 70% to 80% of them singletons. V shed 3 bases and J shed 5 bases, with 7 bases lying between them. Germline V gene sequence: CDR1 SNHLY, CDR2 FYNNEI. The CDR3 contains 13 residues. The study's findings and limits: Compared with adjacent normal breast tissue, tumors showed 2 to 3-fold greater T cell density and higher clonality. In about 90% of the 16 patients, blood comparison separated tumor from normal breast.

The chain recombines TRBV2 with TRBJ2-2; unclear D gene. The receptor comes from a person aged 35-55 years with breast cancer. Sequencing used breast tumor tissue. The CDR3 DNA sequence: TGTGCCAGCAGTGAGGACGAGACCGGGGAGCTGTTTTTT. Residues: CASSEDETGELFF.